This T cell receptor beta chain was obtained from a study of blood T cell repertoires in COVID-19. Seattle enrolled patients during active infection and tracked them longitudinally. Original processing methods: Counts of nucleated cells, estimated from reference gene primer amplification, were obtained. Some clones are missing from TCRdb's copy, which holds only in-frame ones; the method was immunoSEQ multiplex PCR. D and trimming come from the DNA, and the V and J calls and clone size come from that table. The sample yields a few hundred thousand clones, approximately 78% seen once. Trimming removed 10 bases at V and 2 bases at J, with 18 bases between. CDR3 length equals 14 residues. Germline CDR1 reads MNHEY; CDR2 reads SVGAGI.

Input material: peripheral blood. The gene calls are TRBV6-5 and TRBJ2-7, with a weak D call TRBD1 (7 bases). The receptor's source is a woman of 80 years or more with COVID-19, enrolled during active disease. Here the CDR3 reads CATRTGGTAYEQYF. In DNA form, the CDR3 reads TGTGCCACCAGAACGGGCGGGACAGCCTACGAGCAGTACTTC.